This TCR beta chain was identified during a study of spatial heterogeneity in lung cancer. Trimming cost V 0 bases and J 4 bases, with 9 bases left between them. Germline CDR1 is SGHTA and CDR2 is FQGTGA. The CDR3 runs 15 residues. Individually, TCR cDNA molecules were each labelled with a unique molecular identifier. TCRdb analysed the 5' RACE reads with MiXCR anew, one entry per CDR3 protein. This sample has 7,200 or so distinct CDR3 sequences, with roughly 7.5% found just once. Worth noting for this clonotype: Its antigen remains unknown. This beta chain is off target for a library built for alpha chains, so its abundance means little.

Whole-study results and caveats: The number of expanded tumor alpha and beta chains correlated with mutation number. Expanded TCRs that were ubiquitous or regional had counts tracking ubiquitous and regional nonsynonymous mutations, respectively.

The time point denotes: sample taken at primary tumor resection. Donors were approximately 70 untreated early-stage non-small cell lung cancer patients. Material for sequencing was whole RNA from tumor, nontumor lung or frozen PBMC, left unsorted. The rearrangement joins TRBV7-3 to TRBJ2-2; D is perhaps TRBD1 (5 bases). The sequence was collected from a female donor with early-stage non-small cell lung cancer. Sample: lung tumor tissue, taken at surgery. The CDR3 nucleotides read TGTGCCAGCAGCTTAACCAGGGCTGGCACCGGGGAGCTGTTTTTT. Its translation: CASSLTRAGTGELFF.